This T cell receptor (beta chain) stems from a study of T cell responses to AZD1222 COVID-19 vaccine. Here immunoSEQ multiplex PCR was the method, and the copy in TCRdb shows in-frame clones only, minus some. The sample has some 18,000 clones; about four fifths are singletons. This clone appeared once. The antigen remains unidentified. Germline CDR1 reads GTSNPN; CDR2 reads SVGIG (reference sequence). J gave up 5 bases and V 2 bases, and 3 bases lay outside the gene matches. The CDR3 is made up of 13 amino acids. Study-wide results and caveats: With two AZD1222 doses given, Spike-specific TCR breadth and depth both rose.

This sequence originates from an adult who received the AZD1222 COVID-19 vaccine. The sequencing here drew on peripheral blood, taken 28 days after the second AZD1222 dose. The chain is built from TRBV30 and TRBJ1-5, with 7 bases that match TRBD1. The CDR3 reads CAWSLGGHQPQHF. DNA for the CDR3: TGTGCCTGGAGTCTAGGGGGCCATCAGCCCCAGCATTTT.